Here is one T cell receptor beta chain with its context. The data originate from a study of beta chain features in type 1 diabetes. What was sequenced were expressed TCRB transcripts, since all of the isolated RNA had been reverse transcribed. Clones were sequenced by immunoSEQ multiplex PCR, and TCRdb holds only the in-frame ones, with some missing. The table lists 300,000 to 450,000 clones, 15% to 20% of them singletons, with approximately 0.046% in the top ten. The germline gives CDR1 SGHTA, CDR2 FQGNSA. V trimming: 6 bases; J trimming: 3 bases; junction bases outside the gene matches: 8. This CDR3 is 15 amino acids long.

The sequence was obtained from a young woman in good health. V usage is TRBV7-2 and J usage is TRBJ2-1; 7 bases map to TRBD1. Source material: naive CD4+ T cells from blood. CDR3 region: CASRRPGTVYNEQFF. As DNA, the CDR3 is TGTGCCAGCAGGCGACCCGGGACAGTCTACAATGAGCAGTTCTTC.